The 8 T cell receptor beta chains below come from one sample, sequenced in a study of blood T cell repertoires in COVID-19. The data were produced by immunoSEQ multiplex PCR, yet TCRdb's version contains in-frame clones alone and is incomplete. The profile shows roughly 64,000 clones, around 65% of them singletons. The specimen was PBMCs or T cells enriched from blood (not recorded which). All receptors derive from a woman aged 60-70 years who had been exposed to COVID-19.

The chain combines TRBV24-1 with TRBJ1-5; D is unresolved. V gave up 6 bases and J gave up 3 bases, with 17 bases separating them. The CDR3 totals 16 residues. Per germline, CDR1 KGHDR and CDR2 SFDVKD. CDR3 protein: CATSRSGGKFNQPQHF. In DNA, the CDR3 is TGTGCCACCAGTCGTTCGGGAGGGAAATTCAATCAGCCCCAGCATTTT.

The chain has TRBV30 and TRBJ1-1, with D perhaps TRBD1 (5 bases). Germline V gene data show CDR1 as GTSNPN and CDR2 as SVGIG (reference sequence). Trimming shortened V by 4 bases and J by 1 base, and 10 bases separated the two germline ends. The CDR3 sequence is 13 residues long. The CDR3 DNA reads TGTGCCTGGAATACAGGAGCGAACACTGAAGCTTTCTTT. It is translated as CAWNTGANTEAFF.

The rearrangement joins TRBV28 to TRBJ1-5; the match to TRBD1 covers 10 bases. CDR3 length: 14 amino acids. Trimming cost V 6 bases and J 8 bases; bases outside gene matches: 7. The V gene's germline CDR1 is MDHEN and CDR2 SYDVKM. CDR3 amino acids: CASSLTGGLEPQHF. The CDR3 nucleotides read TGTGCCAGCAGCTTGACAGGGGGCTTGGAGCCCCAGCATTTT.

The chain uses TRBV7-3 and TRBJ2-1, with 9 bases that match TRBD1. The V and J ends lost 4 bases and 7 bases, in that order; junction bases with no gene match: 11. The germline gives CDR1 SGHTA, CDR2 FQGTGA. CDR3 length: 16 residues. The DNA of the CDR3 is TGTGCCAGCAGCTCCCCCCGGGACAGGGCGAGAAATGAGCAGTTCTTC. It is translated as CASSSPRDRARNEQFF.

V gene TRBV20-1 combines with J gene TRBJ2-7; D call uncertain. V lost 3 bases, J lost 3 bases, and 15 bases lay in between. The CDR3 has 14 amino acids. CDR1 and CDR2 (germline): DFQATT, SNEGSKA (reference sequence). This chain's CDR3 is CSASPTGARYEQYF. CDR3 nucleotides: TGCAGTGCTAGTCCGACTGGAGCCCGCTACGAGCAGTACTTC.

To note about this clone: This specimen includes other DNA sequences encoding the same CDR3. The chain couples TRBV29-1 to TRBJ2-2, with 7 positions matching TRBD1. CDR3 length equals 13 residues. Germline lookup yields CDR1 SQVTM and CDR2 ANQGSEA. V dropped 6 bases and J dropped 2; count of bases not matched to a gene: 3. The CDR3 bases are TGCAGCGTGGGACAGACCAACACCGGGGAGCTGTTTTTT. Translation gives CSVGQTNTGELFF.

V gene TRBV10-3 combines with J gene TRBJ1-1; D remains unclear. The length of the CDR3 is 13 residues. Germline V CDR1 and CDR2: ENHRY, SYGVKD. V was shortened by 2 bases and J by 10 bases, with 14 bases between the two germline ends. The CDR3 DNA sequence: TGTGCCATCAGTGAGGCCAGTGCTACGGGAGCTTTCTTT. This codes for CAISEASATGAFF.

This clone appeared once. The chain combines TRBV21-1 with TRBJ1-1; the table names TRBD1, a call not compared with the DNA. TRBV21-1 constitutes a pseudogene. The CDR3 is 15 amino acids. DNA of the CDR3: TGTGCCAGCAGCAAAGGAGGGGACAGGACCCCGGAAGCTTTCTTT. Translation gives CASSKGGDRTPEAFF.